The next 12 T cell receptor beta chains were all read from a single sample in a study of blood T cell repertoires in COVID-19. Produced via immunoSEQ multiplex PCR; TCRdb's table is partial and in-frame only. The repertoire includes about 330,000 clones, about 92% of them detected once, and less than 20% sits in the top ten. Sequencing was carried out using PBMCs or T cells enriched from blood (not recorded which). These receptors were taken from a woman aged 25-40 years who had recovered from COVID-19.

The V and J genes are TRBV7-2 and TRBJ2-4, with TRBD2 matching over 10 bases. The CDR3 totals 18 residues. Trimming took 1 base from V and 1 from J; bases not matched to a gene: 7. Germline V lookup: CDR1 SGHTA, CDR2 FQGNSA. This chain's CDR3 is CASSLVSSGSMAKNIQYF. In nucleotides, the CDR3 is TGTGCCAGCAGCTTAGTTTCTAGCGGGAGTATGGCCAAAAACATTCAGTACTTC.

V is TRBV2 and J is TRBJ1-1; D is uncertain. V was trimmed by 4 bases and J by 7 bases, leaving 7 bases between them. There are 11 residues in the CDR3. The V gene's germline CDR1 is SNHLY and CDR2 FYNNEI. CDR3 sequence reads: CASSARGEAFF. CDR3 nucleotides: TGTGCCAGCAGTGCCCGGGGTGAAGCTTTCTTT.

The V gene is TRBV9, the J gene TRBJ1-6; weak D call: TRBD1 (6 bases). The germline V and J ends were trimmed by 4 bases and 7 bases, with 18 bases remaining between them. Germline V lookup: CDR1 SGDLS, CDR2 YYNGEE. The length of the CDR3 is 16 residues. CDR3 loop: CASSPPGQGSNSPLHF. The CDR3 region has the DNA TGTGCCAGCAGCCCCCCGGGGCAGGGGTCCAATTCACCCCTCCACTTT.

This clone came up once. V and J are TRBV27 and TRBJ2-3; 8 nucleotides agree with TRBD2. Germline loops: CDR1 MNHEY, CDR2 SMNVEV (reference sequence). CDR3 length equals 13 residues. Trimming removed 6 bases from V and 4 bases from J; junction bases left unmatched: 3. This CDR3 reads CASRREGADTQYF. The CDR3 DNA reads TGTGCCAGCAGACGGGAGGGAGCAGATACGCAGTATTTT.

The V gene is TRBV6-5, the J gene TRBJ2-3; possible D gene TRBD2, 6 bases. The germline CDR1 and CDR2 sequences are MNHEY and SVGAGI. Trimming shortened V by 2 bases and J by 6 bases, and 12 bases separated the two germline ends. The length of the CDR3 is 14 residues. CDR3 sequence reads: CASSYELAADTQYF. CDR3 coding DNA: TGTGCCAGCAGTTACGAACTAGCAGCCGATACGCAGTATTTT.

Here the CDR3 DNA reads TGTGCCAGCAGTTACTCACAGGGCTGGTCCAAAAACATTCAGTACTTC. Translated, it gives CASSYSQGWSKNIQYF. This chain connects TRBV6-2 or TRBV6-3 to TRBJ2-4; D is possibly TRBD1 (6 bases). Germline V gene sequence: CDR1 MNHEY, CDR2 SVGEGT. CDR3 length: 16 amino acids. With 0 bases removed from V and 2 bases from J, the gap between germline ends came to 11 bases.

The V gene is TRBV4-3, the J gene TRBJ2-7; D perhaps matches TRBD1 (6 bases). This CDR3 comprises 14 residues. Germline loops: CDR1 LGHNA, CDR2 YSLEER. V was trimmed by 3 bases and J by 4 bases, leaving 13 bases between them. The CDR3 sequence: CASSQGHRGYEQYF. DNA of the CDR3: TGCGCCAGCAGCCAGGGACATCGGGGTTACGAGCAGTACTTC.

This clone has only a few counts. The J gene is TRBJ1-4, the V gene TRBV3-1 (or the pseudogene TRBV3-2); a weak D match, TRBD1 (6 bases). This CDR3 has 14 residues. The ends were cut back, 4 bases at V and 8 bases at J, with 14 bases in the middle. Germline lookup yields CDR1 LGHDT and CDR2 YNNKEL (reference sequence). The CDR3 DNA sequence: TGTGCCAGCAGCCTTCAGGGGAATTCGGAAAAACTGTTTTTT. Translating gives CASSLQGNSEKLFF.

The genes are TRBV12-3 or TRBV12-4 and TRBJ2-7, with 7 bases fitting TRBD1. V was pared by 5 bases and J by 6 bases, with 7 bases of the junction left unmatched. This CDR3 region has 13 residues. The CDR3: CASSARQGGEQYF. The DNA for the CDR3 is TGTGCCAGCAGTGCCCGACAGGGTGGCGAGCAGTACTTC.

The chain couples TRBV28 to TRBJ1-1, with TRBD1 matching over 7 bases. CDR1 is MDHEN, CDR2 SYDVKM, per germline. This CDR3 comprises 16 residues. Trimming took 6 bases from V and 2 from J; bases not matched to a gene: 12. The CDR3 bases are TGTGCCAGCAGCCAGGACAGGATAGGGTTTAACACTGAAGCTTTCTTT. Translating it yields CASSQDRIGFNTEAFF.

V is TRBV7-2 and J is TRBJ2-1; D might be TRBD2 (5 bases). The CDR3 contains 15 residues. Germline CDR1 is SGHTA and CDR2 is FQGNSA. V lost 3 bases and J 2 bases, leaving 11 bases between the germline ends. CDR3 residues: CASSFVGSAYNEQFF. The CDR3 DNA reads TGTGCCAGCAGCTTCGTGGGGAGCGCCTACAATGAGCAGTTCTTC.

This chain joins TRBV7-9 and TRBJ1-1, with D maybe TRBD1 (6 bases). The germline V gene has CDR1 SEHNR and CDR2 FQNEAQ (reference sequence). The CDR3 covers 16 residues. Trimming took off 4 bases at V and 0 bases at J, with 15 bases between the two ends. The CDR3 DNA reads as TGTGCCAGCAGCTCCACCGGACAGAGCTTGAACACTGAAGCTTTCTTT. Amino acid sequence: CASSSTGQSLNTEAFF.